Listed here are 20 T cell receptor beta chains from one sample, sequenced in a study of control samples from healthy donors and cancer patients. Clones were sequenced by immunoSEQ multiplex PCR, and TCRdb holds only the in-frame ones, with some missing. The table has more than 85,000 clones, approximately 83% seen once; the top ten hold around 13%. The sample consisted of blood. Receptor source: a woman in her forties or fifties in good health.

The chain employs TRBV3-1 (or the pseudogene TRBV3-2) and TRBJ1-1; D remains unclear. V lost 5 bases and J lost 4, with 17 bases in between. The CDR3 runs to 15 residues. CDR1 is LGHDT and CDR2 is YNNKEL in the germline V gene (reference sequence). The CDR3 nucleotides read TGTGCCAGCAGCTTCCGTCCACCCTTGGGCACTGAAGCTTTCTTT. Translation gives CASSFRPPLGTEAFF.

This CDR3 reads CASSIGGVSTDTQYF. CDR3 coding DNA: TGTGCCAGTAGTATAGGGGGGGTTAGCACAGATACGCAGTATTTT. This sequence joins TRBV19 and TRBJ2-3, with D possibly matching TRBD2 (6 bases). CDR3 size: 15 residues. Germline V gene data show CDR1 as LNHDA and CDR2 as SQIVND (reference sequence). Trimming pared 1 base from V and 0 bases from J, leaving 8 bases between. Combining the CDR3 with reference TRBV19 and TRBJ2-3 gives the whole variable domain DGGITQSPKYLFRKEGQNVTLSCEQNLNHDAMYWYRQDPGQGLRLIYYSQIVNDFQKGDIAEGYSVSREKKESFPLTVTSAQKNPTAFYLCASSIGGVSTDTQYFGPGTRLTVL.

The chain uses TRBV19 and TRBJ1-3, with D hard to call. The germline V and J ends were trimmed by 6 bases and 0 bases, with 12 bases remaining between them. CDR1 and CDR2 (germline): LNHDA, SQIVND (reference sequence). This CDR3 is built from 15 residues. CDR3 DNA sequence: TGTGCCAGTAGCCAAGACCTCCGCTCTGGAAACACCATATATTTT. Its translation: CASSQDLRSGNTIYF.

J is TRBJ2-2 and V is TRBV12-3 or TRBV12-4, with D maybe TRBD1 (6 bases). This CDR3 region has 13 residues. The V gene lost 7 bases and the J gene lost 9 bases, with 15 bases spanning the gap. The DNA of the CDR3 is TGTGCCAGCACTATAACAGGGTCCCGGGAGCTGTTTTTT. This gives the protein CASTITGSRELFF.

The chain carries TRBV5-6 and TRBJ2-5, with D possibly TRBD1 on 6 matching bases. The CDR3 runs to 15 residues. CDR1 is SGHDT, CDR2 YYEEEE, per germline. With 0 bases removed from V and 5 bases from J, the gap between germline ends came to 14 bases. The CDR3 loop reads CASSLAGTGHETQYF. The CDR3 region has the DNA TGTGCCAGCAGCTTGGCGGGCACAGGGCACGAGACCCAGTACTTC.

The chain has TRBV7-6 and TRBJ1-6; TRBD1 might be the D (6 bases). CDR1 and CDR2 from the germline V gene are SGHVS and FNYEAQ. V shed 1 base and J shed 5 bases, with 9 bases lying between them. The CDR3 length is 15 residues. DNA for the CDR3: TGTGCCAGCAGCTTAGAGGACAGTAATAATTCACCCCTCCACTTT. This encodes CASSLEDSNNSPLHF.

This chain uses TRBV6-1 with TRBJ1-5; D is undetermined. The CDR3 contains 14 residues. In germline, CDR1 is MNHNS, CDR2 SASEGT. The V end was cut by 3 bases, the J end by 3 bases, with 9 bases between. CDR3: CASSDAVINQPQHF. CDR3 nucleotide sequence: TGTGCCAGCAGTGATGCGGTTATCAATCAGCCCCAGCATTTT.

The chain is built from TRBV6-2 or TRBV6-3 and TRBJ1-5, with TRBD1 identical over 9 bases. This CDR3 is built from 15 residues. With 6 bases clipped from V and 4 bases from J, the junction kept 7 bases outside the gene matches. Per the germline V gene, CDR1 is MNHEY and CDR2 is SVGEGT. CDR3 in DNA: TGTGCCAGCAGCTTAAATGGACAGGGGAATCAGCCCCAGCATTTT. Protein sequence: CASSLNGQGNQPQHF.

This clone showed up just a few times. The chain links TRBV29-1 to TRBJ2-7; 11 nucleotides align to TRBD1. J was trimmed by 6 bases and V by 6 bases; bases with no gene match: 10. There are 14 residues in the CDR3. Germline CDR1 SQVTM, CDR2 ANQGSEA. The CDR3 coding sequence is TGCAGCGTCACCGGGACAGGGGGAATTCGCGAGCAGTACTTC. It encodes CSVTGTGGIREQYF.

This chain uses TRBV7-2 with TRBJ2-1, with 9 bases aligning to TRBD2. With V trimmed by 1 base and J by 5 bases, 3 bases remained unmatched. Looked up from germline, CDR1 is SGHTA and CDR2 is FQGNSA. The CDR3 covers 15 residues. CDR3 sequence: CASSLDLAGHNEQFF. The CDR3 DNA follows: TGTGCCAGCAGCTTAGACCTAGCGGGACACAATGAGCAGTTCTTC.

The chain uses TRBV4-1 and TRBJ1-1; tentatively, D is TRBD1 (5 bases). The V gene lost 4 bases and the J gene lost 2 bases, with 17 bases spanning the gap. This CDR3 spans 16 amino acids. CDR1 MGHRA and CDR2 YSYEKL come from the germline V gene. The CDR3 is CASSPYGRQINTEAFF. The CDR3 region has the DNA TGCGCCAGCAGCCCATATGGACGACAGATCAACACTGAAGCTTTCTTT.

This clone was seen a few times. The chain joins TRBV6-1 to TRBJ1-2; no clear D gene. There are 13 residues in the CDR3. The germline CDR1 and CDR2 sequences are MNHNS and SASEGT. Between the trimmed V and J ends, which lost 0 bases and 6 bases, there was a span of 8 bases. The CDR3 here is CASSEAGRHGYTF. The CDR3 DNA reads TGTGCCAGCAGTGAAGCAGGGAGACATGGCTACACCTTC.

This clone was detected a few times. Other DNA sequences of this sample code for an identical CDR3. This sequence joins TRBV7-2 and TRBJ2-1; a possible D gene is TRBD2 (6 bases). The CDR3 is 13 amino acids. V was pared by 5 bases and J by 7 bases, with 12 bases between. Per the germline V gene, CDR1 is SGHTA and CDR2 is FQGNSA. The CDR3 loop reads CASSPLGLNEQFF. The CDR3 DNA reads TGTGCCAGCAGCCCACTGGGACTTAATGAGCAGTTCTTC.

V and J are TRBV9 and TRBJ1-2, with D hard to call. Germline CDR1 is SGDLS and CDR2 is YYNGEE. V was cut by 0 bases and J by 3 bases, with 6 bases left in between. The CDR3 consists of 13 residues. Here the CDR3 reads CASSVGKDYGYTF. In nucleotides, the CDR3 is TGTGCCAGCAGCGTAGGGAAGGACTATGGCTACACCTTC.

The genes are TRBV6-5 and TRBJ1-1; D is perhaps TRBD1 (6 bases). Germline V gene lookup returns CDR1 MNHEY and CDR2 SVGAGI. V shed 6 bases and J shed 1 base, with 12 bases lying between them. The length of the CDR3 is 14 residues. The CDR3 spells CASSPGTTNTEAFF. DNA of the CDR3: TGTGCCAGCAGCCCCGGGACAACGAACACTGAAGCTTTCTTT.

This clone was counted between two and nine times. The chain links TRBV30 to TRBJ1-1; D is perhaps TRBD1 (5 bases). The V and J ends lost 4 bases and 12 bases respectively, with 15 bases between them. This CDR3 is 11 amino acids long. Germline CDR1 is GTSNPN and CDR2 is SVGIG (reference sequence). In DNA, the CDR3 is TGTGCCTGGAATATACAGGTTAGGCCTTTCTTT. It translates to CAWNIQVRPFF.

The CDR3 DNA sequence: TGTGCCAGCTCCGGCCAGGACGGCGGACTCTATGGCTACACCTTC. This encodes CASSGQDGGLYGYTF. The chain combines TRBV25-1 with TRBJ1-2; D not resolved. Trimming shortened V by 8 bases and J by 4 bases, and 20 bases separated the two germline ends. This CDR3 comprises 15 residues. In germline, CDR1 is MGHDK, CDR2 SYGVNS.

The chain combines TRBV6-5 with TRBJ1-6; D call uncertain. This CDR3 region has 14 residues. Trimming pared 6 bases from V and 1 base from J, leaving 7 bases between. Germline CDR1 MNHEY, CDR2 SVGAGI. The CDR3 DNA follows: TGTGCCAGCAGCGGAGAATCCTATAATTCACCCCTCCACTTT. Translated: CASSGESYNSPLHF.

The chain links TRBV6-2 or TRBV6-3 to TRBJ2-1; D unclear. Germline CDR1 is MNHEY and CDR2 is SVGEGT. The V end was cut by 5 bases, the J end by 0 bases, with 8 bases between. This CDR3 spans 14 amino acids. CDR3 sequence reads: CASSLPSSYNEQFF. The CDR3 region has the DNA TGTGCCAGCAGTCTCCCAAGCTCCTACAATGAGCAGTTCTTC.

This clone has only one observation. This chain uses TRBV7-2 with TRBJ2-3; 7 nucleotides align to TRBD1. The ends lost 5 bases at V and 0 bases at J; junction bases unmatched: 5. The V gene's germline CDR1 is SGHTA and CDR2 FQGNSA. CDR3 size: 15 residues. As DNA, the CDR3 is TGTGCCAGCAGCCTAGACAGGGTTAGCACAGATACGCAGTATTTT. Amino acid sequence: CASSLDRVSTDTQYF.